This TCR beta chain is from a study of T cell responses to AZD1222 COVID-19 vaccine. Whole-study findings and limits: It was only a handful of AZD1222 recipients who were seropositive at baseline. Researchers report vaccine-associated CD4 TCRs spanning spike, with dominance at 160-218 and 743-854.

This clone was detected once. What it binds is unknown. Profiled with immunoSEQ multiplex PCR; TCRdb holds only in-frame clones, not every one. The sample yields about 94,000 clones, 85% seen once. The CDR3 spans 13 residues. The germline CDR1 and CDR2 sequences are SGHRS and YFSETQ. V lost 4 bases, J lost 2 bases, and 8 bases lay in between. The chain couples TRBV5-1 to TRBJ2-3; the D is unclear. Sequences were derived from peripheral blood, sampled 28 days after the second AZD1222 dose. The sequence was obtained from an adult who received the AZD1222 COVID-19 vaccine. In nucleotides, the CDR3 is TGCGCCAGCAGCCCGGCGACCACAGATACGCAGTATTTT. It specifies CASSPATTDTQYF.